Below are 30 T cell receptor beta chains sequenced from a single sample in a study of cytomegalovirus exposure and HLA in healthy donors. PCR used 60 Vbeta primers and 13 Jbeta primers. Using immunoSEQ multiplex PCR, the repertoire was profiled, and TCRdb retains in-frame clones only, with some absent. This table holds about 82,000 clones, approximately 74% found once. Specimen: PBMCs. The receptors were sampled from a woman aged 45-60 years in good health and CMV-seropositive.

The rearrangement uses TRBV2 and TRBJ2-7, with 10 bases matching TRBD1. CDR1 is SNHLY and CDR2 is FYNNEI in the germline V gene. This CDR3 comprises 13 residues. Trimming cost V 4 bases and J 4 bases; bases outside gene matches: 1. The CDR3 region is CASSGTGGYEQYF. The CDR3, as DNA: TGTGCCAGCAGTGGGACAGGGGGTTACGAGCAGTACTTC.

This clone has just one count. V gene TRBV27 combines with J gene TRBJ2-4; a weak D match, TRBD2 (8 bases). Germline V gene lookup returns CDR1 MNHEY and CDR2 SMNVEV (reference sequence). CDR3 size: 15 residues. V was shortened by 6 bases and J by 7 bases, with 19 bases between the two germline ends. CDR3 region: CASSYRGGLANIQYF. CDR3 nucleotides: TGTGCCAGCAGCTACAGGGGTGGACTAGCTAACATTCAGTACTTC.

The V and J genes are TRBV7-2 and TRBJ2-1; 9 nucleotides align to TRBD1. CDR1 is SGHTA, CDR2 FQGNSA, per germline. The CDR3 consists of 14 residues. V lost 5 bases and J lost 5; bases outside the gene matches: 4. The CDR3 here is CASSKRTGDNEQFF. The CDR3 nucleotides read TGTGCCAGCAGCAAACGGACAGGGGACAATGAGCAGTTCTTC.

The chain has TRBV1 and TRBJ2-2; the DNA was not compared with TRBD2, the D call given in the table. TRBV1 is termed a pseudogene. This CDR3 has 18 residues. CDR3 coding DNA: TGCACCAGCAGCCAGGGTCAACTAGCGGGAGATCGGACCGGGGAGCTGTTTTTT. Its translation: CTSSQGQLAGDRTGELFF.

CDR3 residues: CASSQPGMDRNTEAFF. The CDR3 DNA reads as TGCGCCAGCAGCCAACCAGGAATGGATAGGAACACTGAAGCTTTCTTT. The chain joins TRBV4-1 to TRBJ1-1; no clear D gene. The germline V and J ends were trimmed by 2 bases and 1 base, with 14 bases remaining between them. The CDR3 runs to 16 residues. The germline gives CDR1 MGHRA, CDR2 YSYEKL.

The chain has TRBV11-2 and TRBJ1-1; possible D gene TRBD1, 5 bases. CDR1 SGHAT and CDR2 FQNNGV come from the germline V gene. This CDR3 comprises 14 residues. V lost 2 bases and J 6 bases, leaving 13 bases between the germline ends. CDR3 nucleotide sequence: TGTGCCAGCAGCTTAAACTCCAGGGTGGCTGAAGCTTTCTTT. Protein: CASSLNSRVAEAFF.

This clone occurred a few times. The gene calls are TRBV6-5 and TRBJ2-5; no clear D gene. Germline V gene lookup returns CDR1 MNHEY and CDR2 SVGAGI. The CDR3 is 14 amino acids. Trimming took 5 bases from V and 4 from J, leaving 14 bases between them. This chain's CDR3 is CASSEEASRETQYF. The DNA of the CDR3 is TGTGCCAGCAGTGAAGAGGCAAGTCGAGAGACCCAGTACTTC.

V is TRBV30 and J is TRBJ1-5; 12 nucleotides match TRBD1. The V gene's germline CDR1 is GTSNPN and CDR2 SVGIG (reference sequence). There are 18 residues in the CDR3. V lost 2 bases, J lost 1 base, and 9 bases stayed unmatched. The CDR3 DNA reads as TGTGCCTGGAGTACCGGGACAGGGGGCTTCTGGAGCAATCAGCCCCAGCATTTT. Translation gives CAWSTGTGGFWSNQPQHF.

The rearrangement links TRBV7-9 to TRBJ1-1; D not certain. V lost 0 bases and J 1 base, leaving 6 bases between the germline ends. The CDR3 runs 14 residues. Germline CDR1 is SEHNR and CDR2 is FQNEAQ (reference sequence). As DNA, the CDR3 is TGTGCCAGCAGCTTAGCGGAGACGAACACTGAAGCTTTCTTT. The encoded protein is CASSLAETNTEAFF.

The chain uses TRBV28 and TRBJ2-7; a possible D gene is TRBD1 (5 bases). Trimming shortened V by 4 bases and J by 2 bases, and 15 bases separated the two germline ends. This CDR3 is built from 15 residues. Germline loops: CDR1 MDHEN, CDR2 SYDVKM. CDR3 nucleotides: TGTGCCAGCAGTTCCCGGGCAGGGATCCCCTACGAGCAGTACTTC. Translating gives CASSSRAGIPYEQYF.

The chain links TRBV28 to TRBJ2-5, with 7 positions matching TRBD2. Germline V gene lookup returns CDR1 MDHEN and CDR2 SYDVKM. This CDR3 comprises 15 residues. Trimming cost V 8 bases and J 5 bases; bases outside gene matches: 14. The CDR3 DNA is TGTGCCAGCTTTCCTTTTGGCCGGGAGGAGGAGACCCAGTACTTC. Encoded protein: CASFPFGREEETQYF.

The chain joins TRBV9 to TRBJ1-2, with D possibly TRBD1 on 6 matching bases. The CDR3 runs to 14 residues. V was pared by 0 bases and J by 2 bases, with 8 bases between. Germline loops: CDR1 SGDLS, CDR2 YYNGEE. The CDR3 sequence: CASSVATGNYGYTF. The CDR3 region has the DNA TGTGCCAGCAGCGTAGCCACAGGGAACTATGGCTACACCTTC.

J is TRBJ2-5 and V is TRBV5-1; maybe TRBD1 (6 bases). The CDR3 is 15 residues long. V was trimmed by 4 bases and J by 1 base, leaving 14 bases between them. Germline V gives CDR1 SGHRS, CDR2 YFSETQ. The CDR3 sequence is CASSGATGFQETQYF. CDR3 DNA: TGCGCCAGCAGCGGCGCCACAGGGTTCCAAGAGACCCAGTACTTC.

The genes are TRBV13 and TRBJ2-1; 9 bases match TRBD2. CDR1 and CDR2 from the germline V gene are PRHDT and FYEKMQ (reference sequence). Unmatched junction bases numbered 12, after V lost 5 bases and J lost 7 bases. The CDR3 has 16 amino acids. This CDR3 is CASSHMGAGGLNEQFF. The CDR3 DNA sequence: TGTGCCAGCAGCCATATGGGGGCGGGAGGGCTTAATGAGCAGTTCTTC.

This chain links TRBV4-2 with TRBJ1-2; TRBD1 agrees at 9 bases. There are 16 residues in the CDR3. V shed 4 bases and J 8 bases; nucleotides not matched to a gene: 14. Germline values: CDR1 LGHNA, CDR2 YNFKEQ. The CDR3 bases are TGTGCCAGCAGCCCACCAACTATACAGGGGGCATGGGGCTACACCTTC. Translating gives CASSPPTIQGAWGYTF.

Only a few counts were recorded for this clone. The chain recombines TRBV4-2 with TRBJ2-7; weak D call: TRBD1 (6 bases). V lost 3 bases and J 4 bases, leaving 13 bases between the germline ends. CDR1 is LGHNA, CDR2 YNFKEQ, per germline. The CDR3 consists of 14 residues. The CDR3 is CASSQPGQEYEQYF. The CDR3, as DNA: TGTGCCAGCAGCCAGCCGGGACAAGAGTACGAGCAGTACTTC.

The CDR3 is CAGQPHPGSTEAFF. In nucleotides, the CDR3 is TGTGCCGGCCAGCCGCATCCCGGGAGCACTGAAGCTTTCTTT. The V call is TRBV2, the J call TRBJ1-1; D call uncertain. The CDR3 sequence is 14 residues long. V lost 11 bases, J lost 4 bases, and 20 bases lay in between. CDR1 is SNHLY, CDR2 FYNNEI, per germline.

The chain carries TRBV19 and TRBJ2-7, with 8 bases fitting TRBD2. This CDR3 has 15 amino acids. With 7 bases clipped from V and 3 bases from J, the junction kept 11 bases outside the gene matches. Germline loops: CDR1 LNHDA, CDR2 SQIVND (reference sequence). Here the CDR3 DNA reads TGTGCCAGTACGACCGGAGCGGGAGCCGGCTACGAGCAGTACTTC. Its translation is CASTTGAGAGYEQYF.

This chain uses TRBV4-1 with TRBJ2-3; TRBD1 matches at 9 bases. Germline V gene sequence: CDR1 MGHRA, CDR2 YSYEKL. The V segment lost 4 bases and the J segment 1 base; nucleotides outside the gene matches: 6. This CDR3 spans 16 amino acids. The CDR3 coding sequence is TGCGCCAGCAGCCCTGGACAGGGGTTAGGCACAGATACGCAGTATTTT. Translating it yields CASSPGQGLGTDTQYF.

Details on this clone: Additional DNA sequences in this sample encode the identical CDR3. The chain couples TRBV30 to TRBJ1-5; D uncertain. CDR3 length: 15 amino acids. Germline V CDR1 and CDR2: GTSNPN, SVGIG (reference sequence). V shed 0 bases and J shed 0 bases, with 9 bases lying between them. The CDR3 DNA is TGTGCCTGGAGTGTACGGGTCAGTAGCAATCAGCCCCAGCATTTT. This codes for CAWSVRVSSNQPQHF.

This chain links TRBV2 with TRBJ1-1; possible D gene TRBD1, 6 bases. The CDR3 is 15 amino acids. Germline-derived CDR1 and CDR2 are SNHLY and FYNNEI. The V end lost 6 bases, the J end lost 0 bases, and 14 bases lay between the germline ends. The CDR3 bases are TGTGCCAGCAGGGGGGCAAACGTTATGAACACTGAAGCTTTCTTT. Amino acid sequence: CASRGANVMNTEAFF.

The chain carries TRBV11-2 and TRBJ1-4; tentative D call: TRBD1 (5 bases). This CDR3 has 11 residues. The V and J ends lost 8 bases and 4 bases respectively, with 5 bases between them. Germline-derived CDR1 and CDR2 are SGHAT and FQNNGV. For the CDR3, the DNA is TGTGCCAGCCAGGGTAATGAAAAACTGTTTTTT. This sequence encodes CASQGNEKLFF. The full variable domain, its missing parts supplied by reference TRBV11-2 and TRBJ1-4, is EAGVAQSPRYKIIEKRQSVAFWCNPISGHATLYWYQQILGQGPKLLIQFQNNGVVDDSQLPKDRFSAERLKGVDSTLKIQPAKLEDSAVYLCASQGNEKLFFGSGTQLSVL.

The rearrangement links TRBV7-9 to TRBJ1-5; D is unclear. V was trimmed by 2 bases and J by 3 bases, leaving 2 bases between them. The CDR3 loop spans 12 amino acids. Looked up from germline, CDR1 is SEHNR and CDR2 is FQNEAQ (reference sequence). This CDR3 reads CASSLLNQPQHF. The CDR3 nucleotides are TGTGCCAGCAGCTTACTCAATCAGCCCCAGCATTTT.

The V and J genes are TRBV20-1 and TRBJ1-4; D ambiguous. The CDR3 has 11 amino acids. Trimming removed 6 bases from V and 7 bases from J, with 9 bases in between. The germline V gene has CDR1 DFQATT and CDR2 SNEGSKA (reference sequence). The CDR3: CSAPSSEKLFF. CDR3 DNA: TGCAGTGCCCCGTCGAGTGAAAAACTGTTTTTT.

J is TRBJ1-1 and V is TRBV12-5; 9 positions agree with TRBD1. CDR1 is LGHNT, CDR2 FRNRAP, per germline. The CDR3 consists of 16 residues. J was trimmed by 2 bases and V by 1 base; bases with no gene match: 5. The CDR3 DNA follows: TGTGCTAGTGGTTTGGCACGAACAGGGGGCAACACTGAAGCTTTCTTT. It specifies CASGLARTGGNTEAFF. The full variable domain, its missing parts supplied by reference TRBV12-5 and TRBJ1-1, is DARVTQTPRHKVTEMGQEVTMRCQPILGHNTVFWYRQTMMQGLELLAYFRNRAPLDDSGMPKDRFSAEMPDATLATLKIQPSEPRDSAVYFCASGLARTGGNTEAFFGQGTRLTVV.

This clone has just a few counts. The chain employs TRBV29-1 and TRBJ2-7, with D possibly matching TRBD1 (6 bases). This CDR3 is 12 amino acids long. Germline assignment: CDR1 SQVTM and CDR2 ANQGSEA. V gave up 6 bases and J gave up 6 bases, with 15 bases separating them. CDR3 sequence (DNA): TGCAGCGTCGCCACAGGGAGCAGCGAGCAGTACTTC. Its protein is CSVATGSSEQYF.

This clone was seen only a few times. The chain carries TRBV2 and TRBJ1-2, with D possibly matching TRBD1 (5 bases). Trimming pared 7 bases from V and 0 bases from J, leaving 12 bases between. Per the germline V gene, CDR1 is SNHLY and CDR2 is FYNNEI. The CDR3 has 14 amino acids. This chain's CDR3 is CASKIYRSNYGYTF. CDR3 bases: TGTGCCAGCAAGATTTACAGGTCTAACTATGGCTACACCTTC.

V usage is TRBV7-6 and J usage is TRBJ2-2; D might be TRBD2 (5 bases). Trimming took 6 bases from V and 5 from J, leaving 13 bases between them. This CDR3 spans 14 amino acids. Germline assignment: CDR1 SGHVS and CDR2 FNYEAQ. The CDR3 region has the DNA TGTGCCAGCAGGTCTTACGGGAAGACCGGGGAGCTGTTTTTT. Amino acids: CASRSYGKTGELFF.

The chain recombines TRBV29-1 with TRBJ1-1, with TRBD1 as a possible D gene (6 bases). Per germline, CDR1 SQVTM and CDR2 ANQGSEA. V gave up 7 bases and J gave up 1 base, with 13 bases separating them. The length of the CDR3 is 13 residues. Here the CDR3 reads CSGRQASNTEAFF. In nucleotides, the CDR3 is TGCAGCGGGCGACAGGCCTCGAACACTGAAGCTTTCTTT.

The V and J genes are TRBV2 and TRBJ2-2; 8 nucleotides align to TRBD1. The CDR3 sequence is 20 residues long. From germline, CDR1 is SNHLY and CDR2 FYNNEI. The V segment lost 7 bases and the J segment 5 bases; nucleotides outside the gene matches: 24. CDR3 protein: CASTGFPSSGITGGTGELFF. The CDR3, as DNA: TGTGCCAGCACGGGCTTCCCCTCGTCCGGGATCACAGGGGGTACCGGGGAGCTGTTTTTT. Combining the CDR3 with reference TRBV2 and TRBJ2-2 gives the whole variable domain EPEVTQTPSHQVTQMGQEVILRCVPISNHLYFYWYRQILGQKVEFLVSFYNNEISEKSEIFDDQFSVERPDGSNFTLKIRSTKLEDSAMYFCASTGFPSSGITGGTGELFFGEGSRLTVL.